The source of this TCR beta chain is a study of blood T cell repertoires in COVID-19. Study-level information: Sites in the United States, Italy and Spain provided acute and convalescent COVID-19 samples. From T cells, B-cell-depleted T cells, or PBMCs came the material, which was cDNA or gDNA.

Authors' analysis steps: Reference gene primers were amplified, and this amplification served to estimate nucleated cell counts. TCRdb's copy holds only in-frame clones and misses some; the assay was immunoSEQ multiplex PCR. V and J calls and clone size are given by that table; D and trimming were obtained from the DNA. The sample consists of more than 95,000 clones, approximately 85% of them appearing once. The CDR3 length is 14 residues. CDR1 KGHSH and CDR2 LQKENI come from the germline V gene. Between the trimmed V and J ends, which lost 5 bases and 2 bases, there was a span of 9 bases. J is TRBJ2-2 and V is TRBV18; D is perhaps TRBD2 (5 bases). The sequence came from a woman older than 75 with COVID-19, enrolled during active disease. Material: peripheral blood. The CDR3 spells CASSSLANTGELFF. The CDR3, as DNA: TGTGCCAGCTCATCCCTAGCCAACACCGGGGAGCTGTTTTTT. Full variable domain (outside the CDR3, taken from reference TRBV18 and TRBJ2-2): NAGVMQNPRHLVRRRGQEARLRCSPMKGHSHVYWYRQLPEEGLKFMVYLQKENIIDESGMPKERFSAEFPKEGPSILRIQQVVRGDSAAYFCASSSLANTGELFFGEGSRLTVL.